This T cell receptor beta chain comes out of a study of blood T cell repertoires in COVID-19. Membership in each cohort depended on participant-reported clinical history. The CDR3 totals 16 residues. The J segment lost 1 base and the V segment lost 3 bases, leaving 8 bases of the junction unmatched. The germline V gene encodes CDR1 GTSNPN and CDR2 SVGIG (reference sequence). The protocol was immunoSEQ multiplex PCR, while the TCRdb copy is restricted to in-frame clones and leaves out a portion. The sample has around 250,000 clones; 85% are singletons. Sequenced: PBMCs or T cells enriched from blood (not recorded which). The sequence derives from a woman aged 50 to 60 who had been exposed to COVID-19. V usage is TRBV30 and J usage is TRBJ2-2; 7 bases are shared with TRBD1. The chain's CDR3 is CAWSPPGQKNTGELFF. The CDR3 DNA follows: TGTGCCTGGAGCCCTCCGGGACAGAAGAACACCGGGGAGCTGTTTTTT.